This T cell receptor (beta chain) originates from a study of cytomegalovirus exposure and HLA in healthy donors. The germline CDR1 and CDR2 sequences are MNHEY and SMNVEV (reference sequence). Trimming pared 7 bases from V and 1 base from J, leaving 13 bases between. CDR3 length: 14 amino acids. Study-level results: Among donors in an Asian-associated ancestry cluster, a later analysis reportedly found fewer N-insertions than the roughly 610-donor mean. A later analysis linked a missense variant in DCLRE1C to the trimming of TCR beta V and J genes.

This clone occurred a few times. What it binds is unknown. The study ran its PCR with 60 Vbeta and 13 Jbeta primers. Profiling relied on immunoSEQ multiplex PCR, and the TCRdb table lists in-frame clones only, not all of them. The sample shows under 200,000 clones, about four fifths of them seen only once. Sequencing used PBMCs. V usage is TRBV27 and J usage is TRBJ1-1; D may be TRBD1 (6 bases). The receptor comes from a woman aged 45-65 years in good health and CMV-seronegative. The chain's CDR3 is CASKLRQANTEAFF. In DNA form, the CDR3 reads TGTGCCAGCAAATTACGACAGGCGAACACTGAAGCTTTCTTT.